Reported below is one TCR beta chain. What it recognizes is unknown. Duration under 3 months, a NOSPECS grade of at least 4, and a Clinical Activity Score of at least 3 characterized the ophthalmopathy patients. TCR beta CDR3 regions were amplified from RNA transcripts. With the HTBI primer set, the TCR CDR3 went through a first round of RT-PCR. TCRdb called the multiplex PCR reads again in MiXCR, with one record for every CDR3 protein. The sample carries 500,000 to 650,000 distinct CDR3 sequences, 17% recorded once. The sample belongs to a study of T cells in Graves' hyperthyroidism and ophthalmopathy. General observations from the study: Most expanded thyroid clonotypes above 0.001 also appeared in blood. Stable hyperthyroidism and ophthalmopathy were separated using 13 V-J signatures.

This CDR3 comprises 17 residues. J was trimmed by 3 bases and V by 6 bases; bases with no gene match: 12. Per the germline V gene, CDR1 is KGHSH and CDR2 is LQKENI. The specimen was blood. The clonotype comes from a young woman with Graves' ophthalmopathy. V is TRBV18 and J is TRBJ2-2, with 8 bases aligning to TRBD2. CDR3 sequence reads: CASSRLRGAPDTGELFF. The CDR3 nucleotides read TGTGCCAGCTCCCGACTGCGGGGGGCGCCCGACACCGGGGAGCTGTTTTTT.